This T cell receptor (beta chain) was sequenced during a study of T-cell reconstitution after alpha-beta-depleted transplantation in children. Germline CDR1 and CDR2: KGHSH and LQKENI. Trimming removed 0 bases at V and 4 bases at J, with 16 bases between. This CDR3 has 17 residues. Preparing the TCRbeta library involved the use of unique molecular identifiers. TCRdb used MiXCR to reprocess the PCR reads, holding one entry per CDR3 protein. In the table there are over 400,000 distinct CDR3 sequences, roughly an eighth of which are singletons. The source was PBMCs from the stem cell graft donor, collected from the stem cell graft. The TCR was taken from a human donor who donated a stem cell graft to a child with combined immunodeficiency. V usage is TRBV18 and J usage is TRBJ2-1, with a weak D call TRBD2 (5 bases). This CDR3 is CASSPPTERSSYNEQFF. The DNA for the CDR3 is TGTGCCAGCTCACCACCCACTGAGCGGTCCTCATACAATGAGCAGTTCTTC.